A single sample gave rise to the 7 T cell receptor beta chains below, sequenced in a study of CD8 T cells in ankylosing spondylitis. TCRdb ran MiXCR on the 5' RACE reads and lists one entry per CDR3 protein. The profile covers about 130,000 distinct CDR3 sequences, with 6% to 8% appearing a single time and around 12% taken by the ten largest. The specimen was blood, either unsorted or a sorted T cell fraction (not recorded which). Receptor source: a female donor with ankylosing spondylitis or in good health (not recorded which).

This clonotype has ten or more counts. The chain employs TRBV28 and TRBJ2-2; D is ambiguous. The CDR3 is 12 residues long. Germline assignment: CDR1 MDHEN and CDR2 SYDVKM. V lost 6 bases, J lost 5 bases, and 7 bases lay in between. The CDR3 loop is CASRELTGELFF. In nucleotides, the CDR3 is TGTGCCAGCAGGGAACTTACCGGGGAGCTGTTTTTT.

About this clonotype itself: The junction departs from germline at one end; a sequencing error may be responsible. This chain connects TRBV7-2 to TRBJ1-2; D is unclear. Germline CDR1 SGHTA, CDR2 FQGNSA. This CDR3 has 14 residues. The CDR3 nucleotides read TGTGCCAGCAGCCCCTCCCAGACTGAAGATGGCTGCACCTTC. Encoded protein: CASSPSQTEDGCTF.

The CDR3 protein is CASSLAGRGNEKLFF. CDR3 in DNA: TGTGCCAGCAGCTTAGCGGGCAGGGGGAATGAAAAACTGTTTTTT. The chain employs TRBV7-9 and TRBJ1-4; 7 bases fit TRBD1. Per germline, CDR1 SEHNR and CDR2 FQNEAQ (reference sequence). The CDR3 has 15 amino acids. The trim removed 0 bases at V and 5 bases at J, leaving 3 bases unmatched.

This clonotype came up many times. This chain links TRBV10-3 with TRBJ1-1, with D tentatively TRBD1 (6 bases). V lost 7 bases and J 0 bases, leaving 12 bases between the germline ends. This CDR3 region has 14 residues. CDR1 and CDR2 (germline): ENHRY, SYGVKD. CDR3 protein: CAINSGTLNTEAFF. The CDR3 DNA sequence: TGTGCCATCAACTCCGGGACATTGAACACTGAAGCTTTCTTT.

Ten or more counts support this clonotype. The gene calls are TRBV7-2 and TRBJ1-3; D gene unclear. CDR3 length: 15 amino acids. Looked up from germline, CDR1 is SGHTA and CDR2 is FQGNSA. V was shortened by 5 bases and J by 0 bases, with 11 bases between the two germline ends. The DNA for the CDR3 is TGTGCCAGCAGCATTACGACAAGCTCTGGAAACACCATATATTTT. This translates into CASSITTSSGNTIYF.

As to this clonotype: This clone may be a read error of a much larger clone one base away. This chain uses TRBV20-1 with TRBJ2-3; D is possibly TRBD1 or TRBD2 (5 bases each). This CDR3 is built from 15 residues. Germline CDR1 and CDR2: DFQATT and SNEGSKA (reference sequence). The CDR3 DNA is TGCTGTGCTAGTGGCAGCCCGGGGCGCACAGATACGCAGTATTTT. This translates into CCASGSPGRTDTQYF.

Concerning this clonotype: This may be a read error, as it is one base from a much larger clone. This sequence joins TRBV9 and TRBJ1-2, with D possibly matching TRBD1 (5 bases). The germline CDR1 and CDR2 sequences are SGDLS and YYNGEE. The CDR3 loop spans 17 amino acids. The CDR3, as DNA: TGTGCCAACAGCGTAGGAGGAACAGGTCCATCCGTCTATGGCTACACCTTC. Its translation is CANSVGGTGPSVYGYTF.